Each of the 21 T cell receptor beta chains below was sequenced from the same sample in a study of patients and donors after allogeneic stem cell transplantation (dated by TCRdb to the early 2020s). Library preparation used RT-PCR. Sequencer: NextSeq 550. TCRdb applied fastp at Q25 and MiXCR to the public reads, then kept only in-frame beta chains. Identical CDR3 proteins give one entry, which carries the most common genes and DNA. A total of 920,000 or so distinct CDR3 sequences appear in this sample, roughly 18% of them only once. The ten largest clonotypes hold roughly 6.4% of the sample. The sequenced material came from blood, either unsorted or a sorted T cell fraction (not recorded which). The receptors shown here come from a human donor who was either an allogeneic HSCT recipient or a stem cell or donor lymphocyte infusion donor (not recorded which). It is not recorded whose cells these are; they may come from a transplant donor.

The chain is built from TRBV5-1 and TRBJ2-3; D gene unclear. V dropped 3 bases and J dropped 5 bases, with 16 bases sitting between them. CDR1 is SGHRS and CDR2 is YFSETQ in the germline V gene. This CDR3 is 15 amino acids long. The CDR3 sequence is CASSSGGMLRDTQYF. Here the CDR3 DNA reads TGCGCCAGCAGCTCCGGTGGGATGTTGAGAGATACGCAGTATTTT.

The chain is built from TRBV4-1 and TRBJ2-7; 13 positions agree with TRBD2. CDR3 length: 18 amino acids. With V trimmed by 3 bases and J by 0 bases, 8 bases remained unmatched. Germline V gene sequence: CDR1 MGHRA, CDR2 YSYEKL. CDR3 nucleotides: TGCGCCAGCAGCCATCCCGACGGACTAGCGGGAGCCTCCTACGAGCAGTACTTC. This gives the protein CASSHPDGLAGASYEQYF.

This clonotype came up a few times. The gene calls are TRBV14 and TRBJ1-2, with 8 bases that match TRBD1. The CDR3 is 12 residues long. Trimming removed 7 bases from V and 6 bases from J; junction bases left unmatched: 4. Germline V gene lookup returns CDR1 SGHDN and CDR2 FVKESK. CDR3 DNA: TGTGCCAGCACCGGACAGGGAGATGGCTACACCTTC. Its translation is CASTGQGDGYTF.

In DNA, the CDR3 is TGTGCCAGCAGCCAGACAGCGCAGGGGACCCAGTACTTC. Translation gives CASSQTAQGTQYF. The chain links TRBV5-6 to TRBJ2-5; a possible D gene is TRBD1 (5 bases). The CDR3 length is 13 residues. Germline loops: CDR1 SGHDT, CDR2 YYEEEE. V lost 4 bases and J lost 7, with 14 bases in between.

The CDR3 DNA reads TGTGCCAGCAGCCTCAGGGGGCCGGGTGGCTACACCTTC. Translation gives CASSLRGPGGYTF. The genes are TRBV12-3 or TRBV12-4 and TRBJ1-2; 8 bases are a match to TRBD1. The CDR3 extends over 13 amino acids. The V and J ends lost 6 bases and 7 bases, in that order; junction bases with no gene match: 7.

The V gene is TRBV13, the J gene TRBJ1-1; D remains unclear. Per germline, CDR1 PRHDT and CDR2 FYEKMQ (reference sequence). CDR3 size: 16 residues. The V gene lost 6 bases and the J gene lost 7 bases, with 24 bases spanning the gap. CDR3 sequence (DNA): TGTGCCAGCAGGGAAAATAGTTTTAGGACCGCGCTTGAAGCTTTCTTT. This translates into CASRENSFRTALEAFF.

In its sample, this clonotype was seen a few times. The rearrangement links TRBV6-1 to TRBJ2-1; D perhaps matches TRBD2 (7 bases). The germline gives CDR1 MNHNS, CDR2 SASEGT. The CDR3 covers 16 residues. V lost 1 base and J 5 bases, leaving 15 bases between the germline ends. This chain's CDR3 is CASSEGFGGRNNEQFF. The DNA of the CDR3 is TGTGCCAGCAGTGAAGGTTTCGGGGGGCGGAACAATGAGCAGTTCTTC.

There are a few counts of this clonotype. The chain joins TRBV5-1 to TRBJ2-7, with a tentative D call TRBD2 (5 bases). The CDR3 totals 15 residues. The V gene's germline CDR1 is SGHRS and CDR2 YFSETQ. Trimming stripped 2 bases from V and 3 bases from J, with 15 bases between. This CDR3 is CASSFLARTDYEQYF. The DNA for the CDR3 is TGCGCCAGCAGCTTTTTAGCGCGGACCGACTACGAGCAGTACTTC.

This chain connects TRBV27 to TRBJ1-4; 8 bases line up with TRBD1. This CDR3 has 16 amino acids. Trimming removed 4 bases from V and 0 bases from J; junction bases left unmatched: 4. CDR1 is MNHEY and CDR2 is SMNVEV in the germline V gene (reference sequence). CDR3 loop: CASSSIQGATNEKLFF. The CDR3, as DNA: TGTGCCAGCAGTTCTATACAGGGGGCAACTAATGAAAAACTGTTTTTT.

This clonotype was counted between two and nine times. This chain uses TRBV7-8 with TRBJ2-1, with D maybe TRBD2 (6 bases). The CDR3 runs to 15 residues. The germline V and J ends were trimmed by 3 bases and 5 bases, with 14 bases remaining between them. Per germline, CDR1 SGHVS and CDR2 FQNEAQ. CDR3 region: CASSFGGRTHNEQFF. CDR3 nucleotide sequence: TGTGCCAGCAGCTTCGGGGGAAGGACACACAATGAGCAGTTCTTC.

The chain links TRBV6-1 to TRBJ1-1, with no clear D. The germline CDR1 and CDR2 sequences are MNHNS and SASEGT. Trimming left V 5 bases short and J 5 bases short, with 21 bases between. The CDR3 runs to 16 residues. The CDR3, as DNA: TGTGCCAGCAGTCCGGGCCCCTCGAATGGTTGGACTGAAGCTTTCTTT. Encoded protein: CASSPGPSNGWTEAFF.

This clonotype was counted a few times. CDR3 coding DNA: TGTGCCAGCAGCGGCTGGGAGGGGGGCACTGAAGCTTTCTTT. Translated: CASSGWEGGTEAFF. The chain links TRBV12-3 or TRBV12-4 to TRBJ1-1; D is possibly TRBD1 (6 bases). The CDR3 is made up of 14 amino acids. With 6 bases removed from V and 4 bases from J, the gap between germline ends came to 15 bases.

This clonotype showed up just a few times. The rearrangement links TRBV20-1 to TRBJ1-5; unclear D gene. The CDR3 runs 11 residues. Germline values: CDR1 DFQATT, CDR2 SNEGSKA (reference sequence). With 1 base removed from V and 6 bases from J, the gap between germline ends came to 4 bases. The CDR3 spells CSARGPQPQHF. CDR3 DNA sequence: TGCAGTGCTAGAGGCCCTCAGCCCCAGCATTTT.

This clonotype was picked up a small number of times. For the CDR3, the DNA is TGTGCCAGCAGCGCCGTGGTAGATACGCAGTATTTT. It translates to CASSAVVDTQYF. V and J are TRBV12-3 or TRBV12-4 and TRBJ2-3; D is undetermined. CDR3 length: 12 amino acids. V gave up 6 bases and J gave up 5 bases, with 9 bases separating them.

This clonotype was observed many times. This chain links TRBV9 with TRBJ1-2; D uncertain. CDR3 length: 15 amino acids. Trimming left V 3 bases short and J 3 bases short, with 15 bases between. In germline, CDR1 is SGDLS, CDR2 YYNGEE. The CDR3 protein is CASSGRGGKDYGYTF. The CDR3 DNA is TGTGCCAGCAGCGGGCGGGGAGGGAAGGACTATGGCTACACCTTC. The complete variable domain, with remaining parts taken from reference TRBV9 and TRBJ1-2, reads DSGVTQTPKHLITATGQRVTLRCSPRSGDLSVYWYQQSLDQGLQFLIQYYNGEERAKGNILERFSAQQFPDLHSELNLSSLELGDSALYFCASSGRGGKDYGYTFGSGTRLTVV.

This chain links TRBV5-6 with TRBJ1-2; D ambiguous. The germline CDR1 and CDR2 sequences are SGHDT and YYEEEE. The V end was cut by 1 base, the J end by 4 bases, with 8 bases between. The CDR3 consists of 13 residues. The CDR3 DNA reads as TGTGCCAGCAGCTTGTACTCAGGCTATGGCTACACCTTC. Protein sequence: CASSLYSGYGYTF.

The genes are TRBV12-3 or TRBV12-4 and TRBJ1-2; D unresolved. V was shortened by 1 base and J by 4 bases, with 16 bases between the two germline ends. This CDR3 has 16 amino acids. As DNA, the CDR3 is TGTGCCAGCAGTTTAGAAACACTTATCAGACGCTATGGCTACACCTTC. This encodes CASSLETLIRRYGYTF.

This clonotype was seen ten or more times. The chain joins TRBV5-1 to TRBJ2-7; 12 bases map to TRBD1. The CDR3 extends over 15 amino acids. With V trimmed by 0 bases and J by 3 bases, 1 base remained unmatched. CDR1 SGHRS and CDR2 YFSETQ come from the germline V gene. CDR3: CASSLGDRGLYEQYF. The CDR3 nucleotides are TGCGCCAGCAGCTTGGGGGACAGGGGGCTCTACGAGCAGTACTTC. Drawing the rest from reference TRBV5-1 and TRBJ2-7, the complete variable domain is KAGVTQTPRYLIKTRGQQVTLSCSPISGHRSVSWYQQTPGQGLQFLFEYFSETQRNKGNFPGRFSGRQFSNSRSEMNVSTLELGDSALYLCASSLGDRGLYEQYFGPGTRLTVT.

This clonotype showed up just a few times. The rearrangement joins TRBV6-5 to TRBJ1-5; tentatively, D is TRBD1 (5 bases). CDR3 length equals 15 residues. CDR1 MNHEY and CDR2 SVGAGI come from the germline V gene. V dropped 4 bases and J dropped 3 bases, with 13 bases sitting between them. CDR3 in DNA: TGTGCCAGCAGTTCCAGGGTCGAAAACAATCAGCCCCAGCATTTT. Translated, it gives CASSSRVENNQPQHF.

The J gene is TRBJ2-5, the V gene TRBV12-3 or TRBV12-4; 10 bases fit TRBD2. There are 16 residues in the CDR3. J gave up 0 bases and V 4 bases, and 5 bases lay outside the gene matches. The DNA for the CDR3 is TGTGCCAGCAGTTACCCTAGCGGGGGTGACCAAGAGACCCAGTACTTC. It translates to CASSYPSGGDQETQYF.

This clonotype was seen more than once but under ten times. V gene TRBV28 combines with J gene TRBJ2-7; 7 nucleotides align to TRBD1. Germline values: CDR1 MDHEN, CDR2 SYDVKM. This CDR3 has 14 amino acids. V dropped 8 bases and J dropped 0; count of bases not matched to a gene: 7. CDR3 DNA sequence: TGTGCCAGCCAGGACCGGGACAGCTCCTACGAGCAGTACTTC. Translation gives CASQDRDSSYEQYF.